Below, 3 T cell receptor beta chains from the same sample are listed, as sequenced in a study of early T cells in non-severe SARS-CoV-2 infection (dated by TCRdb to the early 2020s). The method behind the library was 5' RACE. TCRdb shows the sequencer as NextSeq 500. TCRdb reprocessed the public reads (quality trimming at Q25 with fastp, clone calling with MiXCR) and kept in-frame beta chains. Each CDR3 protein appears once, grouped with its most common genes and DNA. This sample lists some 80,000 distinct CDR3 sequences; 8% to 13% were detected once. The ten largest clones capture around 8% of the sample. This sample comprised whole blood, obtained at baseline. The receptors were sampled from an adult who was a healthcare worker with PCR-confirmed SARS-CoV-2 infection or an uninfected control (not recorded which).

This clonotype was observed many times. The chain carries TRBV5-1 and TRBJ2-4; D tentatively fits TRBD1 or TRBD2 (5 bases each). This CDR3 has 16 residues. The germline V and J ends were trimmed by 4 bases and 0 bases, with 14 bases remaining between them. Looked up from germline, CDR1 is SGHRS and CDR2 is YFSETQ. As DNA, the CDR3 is TGCGCCAGCAGCCCGGGACCAGGCATAGCCAAAAACATTCAGTACTTC. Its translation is CASSPGPGIAKNIQYF.

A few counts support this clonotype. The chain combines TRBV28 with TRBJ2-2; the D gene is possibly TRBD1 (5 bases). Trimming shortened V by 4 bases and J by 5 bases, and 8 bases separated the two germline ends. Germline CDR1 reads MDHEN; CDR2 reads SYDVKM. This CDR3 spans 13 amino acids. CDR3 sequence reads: CASSSQGTGELFF. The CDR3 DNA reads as TGTGCCAGCAGTTCTCAGGGTACCGGGGAGCTGTTTTTT. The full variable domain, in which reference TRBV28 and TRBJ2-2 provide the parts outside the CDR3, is DVKVTQSSRYLVKRTGEKVFLECVQDMDHENMFWYRQDPGLGLRLIYFSYDVKMKEKGDIPEGYSVSREKKERFSLILESASTNQTSMYLCASSSQGTGELFFGEGSRLTVL.

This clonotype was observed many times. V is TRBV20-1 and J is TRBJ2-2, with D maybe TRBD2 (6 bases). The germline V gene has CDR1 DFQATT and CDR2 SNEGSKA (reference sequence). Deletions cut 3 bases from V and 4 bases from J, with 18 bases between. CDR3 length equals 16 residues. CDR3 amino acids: CSASAGSTGGTGELFF. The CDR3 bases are TGCAGTGCTAGCGCGGGGTCCACGGGCGGCACCGGGGAGCTGTTTTTT.